The 8 T cell receptor beta chains in this list originate from one sample, sequenced in a study of post-analysis software for immune sequencing data. Presence of unique molecular identifiers characterized the TCR beta cDNA libraries. TCRdb independently ran MiXCR on the PCR reads; one entry per CDR3 protein. The sample yields some 160,000 distinct CDR3 sequences, approximately 35% seen once. The input for sequencing was blood, taken after autologous hematopoietic stem cell transplantation. These receptors were obtained from a girl between 5 and 17 years old with multiple sclerosis.

The table lists this clonotype with a few counts. In DNA form, the CDR3 reads TGTGCCAGCGGAGCTGGACTAGCGAACACAGATACGCAGTATTTT. This codes for CASGAGLANTDTQYF. This chain uses TRBV10-3 with TRBJ2-3, with 9 bases fitting TRBD2. CDR3 length: 15 amino acids. Looked up from germline, CDR1 is ENHRY and CDR2 is SYGVKD. V lost 10 bases to trimming and J lost 2 bases; unmatched junction nucleotides: 10.

V is TRBV20-1 and J is TRBJ2-7; 10 bases are a match to TRBD2. Germline V lookup: CDR1 DFQATT, CDR2 SNEGSKA (reference sequence). Trimming removed 5 bases from V and 0 bases from J; junction bases left unmatched: 10. CDR3 length equals 16 residues. CDR3 amino acids: CSAATSGLTGSYEQYF. The DNA for the CDR3 is TGCAGTGCTGCGACTAGCGGGTTAACGGGCTCCTACGAGCAGTACTTC.

The DNA of the CDR3 is TGCAGTGCTAGAGGGACAGGCTTTAACTATGGCTACACCTTC. This codes for CSARGTGFNYGYTF. V usage is TRBV20-1 and J usage is TRBJ1-2, with 7 bases matching TRBD1. V shed 1 base, J shed 1 base, and the junction held 3 bases outside the gene matches. Germline assignment: CDR1 DFQATT and CDR2 SNEGSKA (reference sequence). This CDR3 is 14 amino acids long.

The chain carries TRBV20-1 and TRBJ2-4; D is ambiguous. V lost 0 bases, J lost 0 bases, and 9 bases lay in between. The CDR3 contains 15 residues. Germline CDR1 DFQATT, CDR2 SNEGSKA (reference sequence). The CDR3 spells CSARDAQLAKNIQYF. In DNA, the CDR3 is TGCAGTGCTAGAGATGCCCAGCTAGCCAAAAACATTCAGTACTTC.

This clonotype was seen only a few times. The chain employs TRBV20-1 and TRBJ1-2, with D possibly being TRBD1 (6 bases). Between the trimmed V and J ends, which lost 5 bases and 3 bases, there was a span of 16 bases. The CDR3 runs 14 residues. Germline CDR1 is DFQATT and CDR2 is SNEGSKA (reference sequence). The CDR3 sequence is CSAPRLNRDYGYTF. The CDR3 DNA follows: TGCAGTGCTCCAAGGTTGAACAGGGACTATGGCTACACCTTC.

This clonotype was counted between two and nine times. This chain connects TRBV27 to TRBJ2-1; tentatively, D is TRBD1 (8 bases). The germline V gene encodes CDR1 MNHEY and CDR2 SMNVEV (reference sequence). With 6 bases removed from V and 6 bases from J, the gap between germline ends came to 15 bases. The CDR3 sequence is 14 residues long. This CDR3 is CASSLQGGSNEQFF. DNA for the CDR3: TGTGCCAGCAGCCTACAGGGGGGGTCCAATGAGCAGTTCTTC.

This clonotype was seen only a few times. The V and J genes are TRBV5-1 and TRBJ1-2; D uncertain. Per the germline V gene, CDR1 is SGHRS and CDR2 is YFSETQ. This CDR3 has 14 residues. V lost 0 bases and J lost 2, with 8 bases in between. CDR3 sequence: CASSLVSGNYGYTF. The CDR3 coding sequence is TGCGCCAGCAGCTTGGTGTCAGGCAACTATGGCTACACCTTC.

This clonotype was seen a handful of times. DNA of the CDR3: TGTGCCAGCAGTTTTTATTTTACGGGGTCCGGTGGCTACGAGCAGTACTTC. Its protein product is CASSFYFTGSGGYEQYF. V is TRBV28 and J is TRBJ2-7; tentatively, D is TRBD2 (5 bases). This CDR3 region has 17 residues. Per germline, CDR1 MDHEN and CDR2 SYDVKM. The V gene lost 3 bases and the J gene lost 3 bases, with 21 bases spanning the gap.